This T cell receptor (beta chain) is drawn from a study of immune cell composition in non-small cell lung cancer. Germline loops: CDR1 SEHNR, CDR2 FQNEAQ (reference sequence). The V and J ends lost 5 bases and 0 bases, in that order; junction bases with no gene match: 9. The CDR3 is 17 amino acids. Normal lung was sampled as far from the tumour as possible, at least 3 cm. Findings and limits, study-wide: Squamous carcinomas (roughly 80%) more often had tumour-associated clones >0.5% than adenocarcinomas (33%).

Repertoires were generated with immunoSEQ multiplex PCR, while TCRdb's copy carries only in-frame clones and drops some. Here the sample spans approximately 2,500 clones, 74% being singletons. Comments on this clone: As yet, its antigen is unknown.

This receptor was identified in a human donor with non-small cell lung cancer. The source material was non-adjacent lung tissue. V gene TRBV7-9 combines with J gene TRBJ1-4; TRBD1 aligns across 7 bases. The CDR3, as DNA: TGTGCCAGCAGCCCCGGGACAGCACCTTCAACTAATGAAAAACTGTTTTTT. Its translation: CASSPGTAPSTNEKLFF.